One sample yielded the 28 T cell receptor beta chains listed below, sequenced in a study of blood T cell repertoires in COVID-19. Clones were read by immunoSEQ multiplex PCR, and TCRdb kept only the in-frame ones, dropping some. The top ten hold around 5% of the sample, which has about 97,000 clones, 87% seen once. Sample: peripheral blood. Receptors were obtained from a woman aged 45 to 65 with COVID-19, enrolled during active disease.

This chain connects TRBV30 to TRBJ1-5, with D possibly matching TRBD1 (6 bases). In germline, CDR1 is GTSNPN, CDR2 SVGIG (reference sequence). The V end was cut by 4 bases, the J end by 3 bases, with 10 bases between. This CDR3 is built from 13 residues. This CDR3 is CAWNPGDNQPQHF. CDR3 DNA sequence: TGTGCCTGGAATCCAGGGGACAATCAGCCCCAGCATTTT.

The CDR3 is CASSTSGLPTEAFF. For the CDR3, the DNA is TGTGCCAGCAGCACGTCAGGACTCCCCACTGAAGCTTTCTTT. The rearrangement joins TRBV9 to TRBJ1-1; no reliable D call. Per the germline V gene, CDR1 is SGDLS and CDR2 is YYNGEE. This CDR3 region has 14 residues. Trimming pared 4 bases from V and 4 bases from J, leaving 14 bases between.

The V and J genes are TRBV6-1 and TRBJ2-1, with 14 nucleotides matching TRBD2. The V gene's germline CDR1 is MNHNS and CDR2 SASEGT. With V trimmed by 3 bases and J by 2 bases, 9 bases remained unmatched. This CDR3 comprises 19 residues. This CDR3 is CASSDTGTSGGIPYNEQFF. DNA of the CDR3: TGTGCCAGCAGTGACACCGGGACTAGCGGGGGAATCCCCTACAATGAGCAGTTCTTC.

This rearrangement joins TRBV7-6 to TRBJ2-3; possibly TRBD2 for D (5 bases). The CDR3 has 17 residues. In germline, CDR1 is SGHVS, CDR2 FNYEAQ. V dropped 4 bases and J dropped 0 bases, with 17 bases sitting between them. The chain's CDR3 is CASSSVGPGSSTDTQYF. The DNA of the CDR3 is TGTGCCAGCAGCTCGGTAGGCCCGGGGTCTAGCACAGATACGCAGTATTTT.

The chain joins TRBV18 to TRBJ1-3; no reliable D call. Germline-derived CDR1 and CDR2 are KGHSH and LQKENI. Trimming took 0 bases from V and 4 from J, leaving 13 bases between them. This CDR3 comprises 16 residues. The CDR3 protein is CASSPPSVSTGNTIYF. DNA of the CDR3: TGTGCCAGCTCACCACCCAGTGTTAGCACGGGAAACACCATATATTTT.

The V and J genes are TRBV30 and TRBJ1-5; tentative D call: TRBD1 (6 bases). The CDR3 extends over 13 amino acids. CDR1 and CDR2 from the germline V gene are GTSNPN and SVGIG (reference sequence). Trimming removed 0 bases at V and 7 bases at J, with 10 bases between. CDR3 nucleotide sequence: TGTGCCTGGAGTGTGGGGGCGGAACAGCCCCAGCATTTT. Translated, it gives CAWSVGAEQPQHF.

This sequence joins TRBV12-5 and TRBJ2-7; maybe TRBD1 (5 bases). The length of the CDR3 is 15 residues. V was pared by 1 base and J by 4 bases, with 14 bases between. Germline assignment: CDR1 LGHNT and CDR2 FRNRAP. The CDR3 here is CASGLGQGALYEQYF. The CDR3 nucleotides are TGTGCTAGTGGTTTGGGGCAGGGCGCTCTTTACGAGCAGTACTTC. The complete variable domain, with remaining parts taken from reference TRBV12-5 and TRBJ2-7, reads DARVTQTPRHKVTEMGQEVTMRCQPILGHNTVFWYRQTMMQGLELLAYFRNRAPLDDSGMPKDRFSAEMPDATLATLKIQPSEPRDSAVYFCASGLGQGALYEQYFGPGTRLTVT.

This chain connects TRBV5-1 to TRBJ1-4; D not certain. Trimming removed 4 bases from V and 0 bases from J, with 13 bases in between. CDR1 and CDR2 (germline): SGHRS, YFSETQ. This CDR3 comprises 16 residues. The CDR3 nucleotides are TGCGCCAGCAGCCCAGATGGGAGTGCAACTAATGAAAAACTGTTTTTT. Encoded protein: CASSPDGSATNEKLFF.

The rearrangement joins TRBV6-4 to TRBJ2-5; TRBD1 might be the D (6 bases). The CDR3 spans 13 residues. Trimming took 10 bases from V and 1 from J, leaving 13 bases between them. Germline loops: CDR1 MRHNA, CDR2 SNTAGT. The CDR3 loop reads CAIYRQAQETQYF. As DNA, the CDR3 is TGTGCCATCTACCGACAGGCCCAAGAGACCCAGTACTTC.

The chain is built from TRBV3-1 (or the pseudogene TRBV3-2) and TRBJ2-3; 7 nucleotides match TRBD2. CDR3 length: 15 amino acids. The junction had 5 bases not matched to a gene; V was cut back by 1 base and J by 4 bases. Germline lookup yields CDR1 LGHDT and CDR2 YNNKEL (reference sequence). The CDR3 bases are TGTGCCAGCAGCCAAGGTTCCCTAGCGGCAGATACGCAGTATTTT. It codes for CASSQGSLAADTQYF.

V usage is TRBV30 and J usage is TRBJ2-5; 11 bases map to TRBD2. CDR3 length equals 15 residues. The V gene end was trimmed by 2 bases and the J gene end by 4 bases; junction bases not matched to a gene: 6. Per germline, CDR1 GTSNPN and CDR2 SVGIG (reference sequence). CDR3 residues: CAWSRIAGGRETQYF. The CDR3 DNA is TGTGCCTGGAGTAGGATAGCGGGGGGGCGAGAGACCCAGTACTTC.

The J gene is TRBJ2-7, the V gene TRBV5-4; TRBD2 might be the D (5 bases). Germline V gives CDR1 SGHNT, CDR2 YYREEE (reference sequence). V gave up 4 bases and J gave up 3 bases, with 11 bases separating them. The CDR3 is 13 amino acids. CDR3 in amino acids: CASSEGPLYEQYF. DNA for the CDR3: TGTGCCAGCAGCGAGGGCCCTCTCTACGAGCAGTACTTC.

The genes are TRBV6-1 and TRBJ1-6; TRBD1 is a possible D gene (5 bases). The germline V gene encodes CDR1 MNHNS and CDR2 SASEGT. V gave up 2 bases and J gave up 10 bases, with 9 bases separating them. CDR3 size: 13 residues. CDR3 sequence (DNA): TGTGCCAGCAGTGAACGGACACCATCACCCCTCCACTTT. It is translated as CASSERTPSPLHF.

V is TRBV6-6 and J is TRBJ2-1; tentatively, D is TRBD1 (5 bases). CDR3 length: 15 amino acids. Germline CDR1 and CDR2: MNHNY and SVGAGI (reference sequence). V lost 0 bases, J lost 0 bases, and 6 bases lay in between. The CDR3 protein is CASSYSTASYNEQFF. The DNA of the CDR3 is TGTGCCAGCAGTTACTCGACAGCCTCCTACAATGAGCAGTTCTTC.

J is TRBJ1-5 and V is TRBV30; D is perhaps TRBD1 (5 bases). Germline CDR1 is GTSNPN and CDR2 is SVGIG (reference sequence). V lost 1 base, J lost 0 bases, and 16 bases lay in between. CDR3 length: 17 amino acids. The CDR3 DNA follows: TGTGCCTGGAGTGAGGGAAGGGGCCCTGATAGCAATCAGCCCCAGCATTTT. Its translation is CAWSEGRGPDSNQPQHF.

DNA for the CDR3: TGTGCCAGCAGTTACTCGAATGACAGGGGACAATACGAGCAGTACTTC. Translated, it gives CASSYSNDRGQYEQYF. The V call is TRBV6-5, the J call TRBJ2-7; 8 bases line up with TRBD1. CDR1 is MNHEY, CDR2 SVGAGI, per germline. V trimming: 0 bases; J trimming: 4 bases; junction bases outside the gene matches: 8. This CDR3 region has 16 residues.

CDR3 sequence reads: CASSQQGAQGGYTF. The CDR3 nucleotides read TGTGCCAGCAGTCAACAGGGGGCGCAGGGTGGCTACACCTTC. The chain combines TRBV6-6 with TRBJ1-2; 9 bases align to TRBD1. Germline loops: CDR1 MNHNY, CDR2 SVGAGI (reference sequence). V lost 5 bases and J lost 7; bases outside the gene matches: 8. This CDR3 has 14 amino acids.

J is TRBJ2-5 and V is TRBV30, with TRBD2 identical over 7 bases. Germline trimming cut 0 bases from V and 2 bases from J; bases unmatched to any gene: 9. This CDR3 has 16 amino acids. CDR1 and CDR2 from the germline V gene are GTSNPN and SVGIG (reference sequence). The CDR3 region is CAWSVFGRTRQETQYF. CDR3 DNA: TGTGCCTGGAGTGTTTTCGGGCGGACTAGACAAGAGACCCAGTACTTC. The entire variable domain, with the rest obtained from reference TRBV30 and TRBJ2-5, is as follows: SQTIHQWPATLVQPVGSPLSLECTVEGTSNPNLYWYRQAAGRGLQLLFYSVGIGQISSEVPQNLSASRPQDRQFILSSKKLLLSDSGFYLCAWSVFGRTRQETQYFGPGTRLLVL.

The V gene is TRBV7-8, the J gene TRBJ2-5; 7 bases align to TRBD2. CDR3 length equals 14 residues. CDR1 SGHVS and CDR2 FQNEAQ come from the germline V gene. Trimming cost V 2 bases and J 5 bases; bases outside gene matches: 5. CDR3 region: CASSLFAGDETQYF. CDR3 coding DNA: TGTGCCAGCAGCTTATTTGCGGGGGATGAGACCCAGTACTTC.

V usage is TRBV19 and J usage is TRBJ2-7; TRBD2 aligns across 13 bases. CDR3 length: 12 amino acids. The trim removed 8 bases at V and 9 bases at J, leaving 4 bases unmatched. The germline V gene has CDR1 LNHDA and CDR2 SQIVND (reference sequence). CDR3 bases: TGTGCCAGTGGACTAGCGGGGGAAGGGCAGTACTTC. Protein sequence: CASGLAGEGQYF.

The CDR3 loop reads CAWSVYRGETQYF. CDR3 nucleotide sequence: TGTGCCTGGAGTGTTTACAGAGGGGAGACCCAGTACTTC. The V gene is TRBV30, the J gene TRBJ2-5; a possible D gene is TRBD2 (5 bases). The CDR3 extends over 13 amino acids. The V end lost 0 bases, the J end lost 5 bases, and 10 bases lay between the germline ends. Germline values: CDR1 GTSNPN, CDR2 SVGIG (reference sequence).

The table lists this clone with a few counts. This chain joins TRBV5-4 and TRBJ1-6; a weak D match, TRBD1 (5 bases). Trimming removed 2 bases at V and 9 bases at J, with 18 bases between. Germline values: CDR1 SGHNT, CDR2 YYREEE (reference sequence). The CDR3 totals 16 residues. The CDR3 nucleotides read TGTGCCAGCAGCTTAAATCAGGCAGGGCTCGGTTCACCCCTCCACTTT. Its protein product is CASSLNQAGLGSPLHF.

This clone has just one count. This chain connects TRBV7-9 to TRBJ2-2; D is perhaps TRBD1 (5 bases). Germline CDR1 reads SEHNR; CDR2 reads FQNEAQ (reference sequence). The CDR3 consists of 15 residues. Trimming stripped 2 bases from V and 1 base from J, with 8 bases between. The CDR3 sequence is CASSLTGGNTGELFF. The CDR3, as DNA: TGTGCCAGCAGCTTAACAGGCGGGAACACCGGGGAGCTGTTTTTT.

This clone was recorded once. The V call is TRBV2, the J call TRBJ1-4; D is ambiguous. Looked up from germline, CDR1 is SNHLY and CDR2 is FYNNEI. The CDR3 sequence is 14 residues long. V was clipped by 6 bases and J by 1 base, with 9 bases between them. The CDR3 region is CASRDRGTNEKLFF. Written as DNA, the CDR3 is TGTGCCAGCAGGGACCGGGGAACTAATGAAAAACTGTTTTTT.

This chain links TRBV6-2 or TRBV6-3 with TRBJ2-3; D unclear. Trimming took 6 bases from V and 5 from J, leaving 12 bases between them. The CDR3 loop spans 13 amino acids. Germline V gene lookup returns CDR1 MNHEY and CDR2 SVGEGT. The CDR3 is CASSQPPVDTQYF. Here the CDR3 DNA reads TGTGCCAGCAGCCAGCCCCCCGTAGATACGCAGTATTTT.

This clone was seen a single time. The CDR3, as DNA: TGCGCCAGCAGTGTGGGGGGGTCCTCCTACGAGCAGTACTTC. Amino acid sequence: CASSVGGSSYEQYF. The gene calls are TRBV10-2 and TRBJ2-7; 7 nucleotides match TRBD2. The trim removed 4 bases at V and 0 bases at J, leaving 3 bases unmatched. Germline V CDR1 and CDR2: WSHSY, SAAADI. This CDR3 spans 14 amino acids.

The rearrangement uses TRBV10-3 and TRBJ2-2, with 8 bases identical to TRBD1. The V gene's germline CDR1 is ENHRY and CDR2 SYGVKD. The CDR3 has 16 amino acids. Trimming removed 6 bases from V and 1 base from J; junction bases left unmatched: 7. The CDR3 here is CAISKGGTGNTGELFF. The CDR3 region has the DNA TGTGCCATCAGCAAAGGGGGGACAGGGAACACCGGGGAGCTGTTTTTT.

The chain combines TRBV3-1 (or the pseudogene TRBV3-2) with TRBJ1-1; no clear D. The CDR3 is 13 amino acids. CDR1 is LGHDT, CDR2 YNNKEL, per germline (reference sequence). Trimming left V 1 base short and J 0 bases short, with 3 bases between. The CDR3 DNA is TGTGCCAGCAGCCAAGCTGTGAACACTGAAGCTTTCTTT. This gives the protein CASSQAVNTEAFF.